This is a list of T cell receptor beta chains from one sample in a study of T cell responses to AZD1222 COVID-19 vaccine. This table comes from immunoSEQ multiplex PCR, and its TCRdb copy is limited to in-frame clones, with some not included. The sample lists more than 150,000 clones; roughly 92% were seen once. Here the sequenced sample was peripheral blood, taken on day 0 of AZD1222 vaccination. These receptors originate from an adult in good health. The CDR3 runs from the conserved cysteine through the conserved F or W. Each record gives: J gene, D gene, clone size, V gene, CDR3 DNA, CDR3 protein. A D gene is named only where the DNA matches it firmly. Some rows mark clone size as missing; the rest say once, few, many or name a class of expanded clone.

>TRBJ2-7|TRBD2|-|TRBV5-1
TGCGCCAGCAGCCCCGGGGCAATAGCGGGGACCTACGAGCAGTACTTC
CASSPGAIAGTYEQYF
>TRBJ2-7|TRBD2|-|TRBV9
TGTGCCAGCAGCCCCCGACTAGCCTCCTACGAGCAGTACTTC
CASSPRLASYEQYF
>TRBJ1-1|-|-|TRBV4-3
TGCGCCAGCAGCCAAGGAATTTTTTTCGTGAACACTGAAGCTTTCTTT
CASSQGIFFVNTEAFF
>TRBJ1-4|-|-|TRBV4-2
TGTGCCAGCAGCCAAGAACCAGGGCGGTTGGAAAAACTGTTTTTT
CASSQEPGRLEKLFF
>TRBJ2-3|-|-|TRBV7-9
TGTGCCAGCAGCTTCCCGGGAAACCCATCCAGCACAGATACGCAGTATTTT
CASSFPGNPSSTDTQYF
>TRBJ1-4|-|-|TRBV11-2
TGTGCCAGCACCGCTAATGAAAAACTGTTTTTT
CASTANEKLFF
>TRBJ1-3|-|-|TRBV11-2
TGTGCCAGCAGCTTTATGGCAAGCTCTGGAAACACCATATATTTT
CASSFMASSGNTIYF
>TRBJ1-2|-|few|TRBV6-2/TRBV6-3
TGTGCCAGCAGTTTTTTAGACTATGGCTACACCTTC
CASSFLDYGYTF
>TRBJ1-1|-|-|TRBV6-4
TGTGCCAGCAGTGAAAAGGAAGGGATGAACACTGAAGCTTTCTTT
CASSEKEGMNTEAFF
>TRBJ1-2|-|-|TRBV30
TGTGCCCACCACAGGCGTCGGGGCTATGGCTACACCTTC
CAHHRRRGYGYTF
>TRBJ1-6|-|-|TRBV7-8
TGTGCCAGCACCCAGTCCGACAGAACCTCACCCCTCCACTTT
CASTQSDRTSPLHF
>TRBJ1-1|-|-|TRBV6-5
TGTGCCAGCAGTTCCTCCCCTCAAGGGGTCAACACTGAAGCTTTCTTT
CASSSSPQGVNTEAFF
>TRBJ2-6|-|-|TRBV6-6
TGTGCCAGCAGTTACCTGGGAACTGGGGCCAACGTCCTGACTTTC
CASSYLGTGANVLTF
>TRBJ2-7|-|once|TRBV9
TGTGCCAGCAGCGTAGCCTCGGGTTCGGAGCAGTACTTC
CASSVASGSEQYF
>TRBJ1-2|-|-|TRBV19
TGTGCCAGTAGCCAGAGGAGTCTGCAGAATAACTATGGCTACACCTTC
CASSQRSLQNNYGYTF
>TRBJ1-2|-|-|TRBV4-1
TGCGCCAGCAGCCATCTCGGGGACGGCTACACCTTC
CASSHLGDGYTF
>TRBJ2-1|-|-|TRBV6-5
TGTGCCAGCAGTTACTGGGGCGGGTCTTACCAATGGGAGCAGTTCTTC
CASSYWGGSYQWEQFF
>TRBJ1-1|-|-|TRBV6-5
TGTGCCAGCAACCCCGGGAGCATGAACACTGAAGCTTTCTTT
CASNPGSMNTEAFF
>TRBJ2-5|-|-|TRBV5-4
TGTGCCAGCAGGGAGACAGCCGAAGAGACCCAGTACTTC
CASRETAEETQYF
>TRBJ2-1|-|-|TRBV9
TGTGCCAGCAGCGTAGGAGGGGCTAGCTCCTACAATGAGCAGTTCTTC
CASSVGGASSYNEQFF
>TRBJ1-1|-|-|TRBV7-9
TGTGCCAGCAGCTTACGGCCGACAGGGAACACTGAAGCTTTCTTT
CASSLRPTGNTEAFF
>TRBJ1-2|-|-|TRBV5-1
TGCGCCAGCAGCTTCGAACAGGGAGGGAATGGCTACACCTTC
CASSFEQGGNGYTF
>TRBJ2-1|-|-|TRBV19
TGTGCCAGTACCGGACAGCTAGTTTTAGCCTACAATGAGCAGTTCTTC
CASTGQLVLAYNEQFF
>TRBJ1-1|-|-|TRBV27
TGTGCCAGCACCCCGACCAGCCGGGGGGTGAACACTGAAGCTTTCTTT
CASTPTSRGVNTEAFF
>TRBJ2-1|TRBD2|-|TRBV4-1
TGCGCCAGCAGCCATCTCATTGGGATCCTAGCGGGCCCGGAGCAGTTCTTC
CASSHLIGILAGPEQFF
>TRBJ2-1|-|-|TRBV7-9
TGTGCCAGTATAGGGCAGGGCGTCTCCTACAATGAGCAGTTCTTC
CASIGQGVSYNEQFF
>TRBJ1-1|-|-|TRBV6-5
TGTGCCAGCAGCTCCGGGGTTCGTACAGCTTTCTTT
CASSSGVRTAFF
>TRBJ2-1|-|-|TRBV11-2
TGTGCCAGCAGCCATGGCCCAGCGAATGAGCAGTTCTTC
CASSHGPANEQFF
>TRBJ2-3|TRBD2|-|TRBV6-4
TGTGCCAGCAGTGCTAGCGGGGGGGCCACAGATACGCAGTATTTT
CASSASGGATDTQYF
>TRBJ2-3|TRBD2|-|TRBV30
TGTGCCTGGAGGAAGCGGGGCTACACAGATACGCAGTATTTT
CAWRKRGYTDTQYF
>TRBJ1-6|-|-|TRBV6-5
TGTGCCAGCAGTTACTCGATTCAGGGAAGGTCACCCCTCCACTTT
CASSYSIQGRSPLHF
>TRBJ1-2|TRBD1|-|TRBV6-6
TGTGCCAGCAATGGACAGGAAAACTATGGCTACACCTTC
CASNGQENYGYTF
>TRBJ2-7|-|-|TRBV19
TGTGCCAGTAGTATCGGGTCTGCCGCCTACGAGCAGTACTTC
CASSIGSAAYEQYF
>TRBJ2-2|-|-|TRBV28
TGTGCCAGCAGTTTAGGGCCGAACACCGGGGAGCTGTTTTTT
CASSLGPNTGELFF
>TRBJ1-1|TRBD1|-|TRBV2
TGTGCCAGCAGGGACAGGGGGTTGAACACTGAAGCTTTCTTT
CASRDRGLNTEAFF
>TRBJ1-6|-|-|TRBV5-1
TGCGCCAGCAGTTCAGGGGATCCACCCCTCCACTTT
CASSSGDPPLHF
>TRBJ2-3|-|-|TRBV30
TGTGCCTGGAGTAGGGGGACCACAGATACGCAGTATTTT
CAWSRGTTDTQYF
>TRBJ1-6|-|-|TRBV19
TGTGCCAGTAGTATAGACGGAATAAATTCACCCCTCCACTTT
CASSIDGINSPLHF
>TRBJ1-2|-|-|TRBV12-3/TRBV12-4
TGTGCCAGCAGTTTAGCGGCTTCCGCTGGCTACACCTTC
CASSLAASAGYTF
>TRBJ2-7|-|-|TRBV5-1
TGCGCCAGCAGCTTGGAACCCTTCTACGAGCAGTACTTC
CASSLEPFYEQYF
>TRBJ2-2|TRBD2|-|TRBV9
TGTGCCAGCAGCGTCGGCGGGAGGTCGGGCGGGGAGCTGTTTTTT
CASSVGGRSGGELFF
>TRBJ1-5|-|-|TRBV19
TGTGCCAGTAACCGGGGAAGGAGCAATCAGCCCCAGCATTTT
CASNRGRSNQPQHF
>TRBJ1-4|-|-|TRBV18
TGTGCCAGCTCATACCGGGCCGCCGATAATGAAAAACTGTTTTTT
CASSYRAADNEKLFF
>TRBJ2-3|-|-|TRBV15
TGTGCCACCAGCAGGGGGGACTTTTCAGATACGCAGTATTTT
CATSRGDFSDTQYF
>TRBJ1-1|-|-|TRBV6-2/TRBV6-3
TGTGCCAGCAGCCCTCCAGGGGTTGAAGCTTTCTTT
CASSPPGVEAFF
>TRBJ2-6|-|-|TRBV12-5
TGTGCTAGTACCCTCTCTGGGGCCAACGTCCTGACTTTC
CASTLSGANVLTF
>TRBJ1-4|-|-|TRBV10-3
TGTGCCATCAGTACTGACGAAGGGGCTGAAAAACTGTTTTTT
CAISTDEGAEKLFF
>TRBJ2-7|-|-|TRBV3-1/TRBV3-2
TGTGCCAGCAGCCAATCAATAGGGGTCGAGCAGTACTTC
CASSQSIGVEQYF
>TRBJ1-3|-|-|TRBV2
TGTGCCAGCAGTGCCCTTGGGGGAGGGAGCTCTGGAAACACCATATATTTT
CASSALGGGSSGNTIYF